The T cell receptor (beta chain) under discussion was sequenced for a study of blood T cells in healthy people across ages. Then a second PCR, running about 7 to 11 cycles, was carried out with a sample-barcoded 5' primer and a J-beta primer mix. TCRdb processed the 5' RACE reads anew with MiXCR; each CDR3 protein has one entry. The sample lists about 1,400,000 distinct CDR3 sequences; roughly 60% were seen once. This clonotype was seen more than once but under ten times. Its antigen is undetermined. General study points: A greater number of naive CD4+ cells and higher diversity distinguished long-lived donors from aged donors.

V was pared by 0 bases and J by 3 bases, with 3 bases between. The germline gives CDR1 LNHNV, CDR2 YYDKDF (reference sequence). The CDR3 extends over 12 amino acids. What was sequenced was blood. The origin of this receptor is a man between 18 and 29 years old in good health. The rearrangement joins TRBV15 to TRBJ2-7, with unresolved D. CDR3 DNA sequence: TGTGCCACCAGCAGAGAAGGCTACGAGCAGTACTTC. Protein: CATSREGYEQYF.